The clone carrying this T cell receptor (beta chain) came up many times. The data belong to a study of response to subunit inactivated influenza vaccine. TCRdb re-called the RT-PCR reads through MiXCR, storing one row per CDR3 protein. The data show under 200,000 distinct CDR3 sequences, approximately 12% seen once. These same records also appear under a second study, on T cells expressing NK-cell markers. That publication notes: UMIs accompanied the 5'RACE template switching by which TCR beta cDNA was made. No clear determination of HCMV specificity was made for expanded NKG2C+ T cell clones.

This TCR came from a man aged 50-59 years who received an inactivated influenza vaccine. This specimen consisted of CD8+ T cells sorted from PBMCs, obtained 11 to 12 days after vaccination.

CDR3 sequence reads: CASSLIYLGEGPYEQYF. The CDR3 DNA sequence: TGTGCCAGCAGTTTGATCTATTTGGGGGAGGGCCCTTACGAGCAGTACTTC. This chain connects TRBV28 to TRBJ2-7, with TRBD2 identical over 7 bases. Unmatched junction bases numbered 15, after V lost 3 bases and J lost 4 bases. Looked up from germline, CDR1 is MDHEN and CDR2 is SYDVKM. The CDR3 is 17 amino acids. Based on the CDR3 plus reference TRBV28 and TRBJ2-7, the full variable domain is DVKVTQSSRYLVKRTGEKVFLECVQDMDHENMFWYRQDPGLGLRLIYFSYDVKMKEKGDIPEGYSVSREKKERFSLILESASTNQTSMYLCASSLIYLGEGPYEQYFGPGTRLTVT.